A selection of T cell receptor beta chains follows, all from one sample in a study of OX40 agonist ivuxolimab in advanced cancers. Measured with immunoSEQ multiplex PCR; TCRdb has only the in-frame clones, and not every one. The table includes approximately 67,000 clones, 83% detected once. The sequencing used CD4+ or CD8+ T cells sorted from blood, collected in a trial of the OX40 agonist ivuxolimab. The receptor source for this set is an adult with an advanced solid tumor such as melanoma, head and neck, liver or kidney cancer. The CDR3 runs from the conserved cysteine through the conserved F or W. Each record gives: V gene, CDR3 length, D gene, clone size, J gene, CDR3 protein, CDR3 DNA. A D gene is named only where the DNA matches it firmly. A clone size is listed for some rows: how often the clone was seen (once, few, many), or a class if it is expanded.

>TRBV19|17|TRBD2|-|TRBJ2-7
CASSRTSGRAVSYEQYF
TGTGCCAGTAGTCGGACTAGCGGGAGGGCTGTCTCCTACGAGCAGTACTTC
>TRBV11-2|18|TRBD2|-|TRBJ2-3
CASSFPRTSGRITDTQYF
TGTGCCAGCAGCTTTCCTCGGACTAGCGGGAGGATTACAGATACGCAGTATTTT
>TRBV7-8|19|TRBD1|-|TRBJ2-1
CASSLGARGQGRSYNEQFF
TGTGCCAGCAGCTTAGGGGCCAGGGGGCAGGGACGCTCCTACAATGAGCAGTTCTTC
>TRBV18|14|TRBD1|-|TRBJ1-5
CASTKQGLDQPQHF
TGTGCCAGCACTAAACAGGGGTTGGATCAGCCCCAGCATTTT
>TRBV6-5|11|-|many|TRBJ2-7
CASGSSDGQYF
TGTGCCAGCGGATCCTCGGACGGGCAGTACTTC
>TRBV7-2|16|TRBD2|once|TRBJ2-3
CASSHLIAGVGNTQYF
TGTGCCAGCAGCCATCTGATAGCGGGAGTAGGGAATACGCAGTATTTT
>TRBV7-2|15|-|-|TRBJ2-1
CASRLAAFSYNEQFF
TGTGCCAGCAGGCTGGCGGCCTTCTCCTACAATGAGCAGTTCTTC
>TRBV5-5|16|-|-|TRBJ2-1
CASSLVPRISYNEQFF
TGTGCCAGCAGCTTGGTCCCCAGGATCTCCTACAATGAGCAGTTCTTC
>TRBV10-3|15|TRBD1|-|TRBJ2-2
CAISPTGINTGELFF
TGTGCCATCAGTCCGACAGGGATCAACACCGGGGAGCTGTTTTTT
>TRBV10-1|14|-|medium-sized|TRBJ2-2
CASSANRLGGELFF
TGCGCCAGCAGTGCTAATAGGCTTGGCGGGGAGCTGTTTTTT
>TRBV19|12|-|-|TRBJ1-2
CASSIRDYGYTF
TGTGCCAGTAGTATACGGGACTATGGCTACACCTTC
>TRBV19|15|TRBD1|-|TRBJ2-5
CASSKFSGGLETQYF
TGTGCCAGTAGTAAATTTTCAGGGGGCCTGGAGACCCAGTACTTC
>TRBV19|13|-|medium-sized|TRBJ2-2
CASSRKLAGELFF
TGTGCCAGTAGCCGCAAACTAGCTGGGGAGCTGTTTTTT
>TRBV14|18|TRBD1|-|TRBJ1-2
CASSPKGGQLKGIYGYTF
TGTGCCAGCAGCCCCAAGGGGGGACAGCTAAAAGGGATCTATGGCTACACCTTC
>TRBV18|17|-|-|TRBJ2-6
CASSPEGGFPGANVLTF
TGTGCCAGCTCACCCGAAGGGGGGTTTCCTGGGGCCAACGTCCTGACTTTC